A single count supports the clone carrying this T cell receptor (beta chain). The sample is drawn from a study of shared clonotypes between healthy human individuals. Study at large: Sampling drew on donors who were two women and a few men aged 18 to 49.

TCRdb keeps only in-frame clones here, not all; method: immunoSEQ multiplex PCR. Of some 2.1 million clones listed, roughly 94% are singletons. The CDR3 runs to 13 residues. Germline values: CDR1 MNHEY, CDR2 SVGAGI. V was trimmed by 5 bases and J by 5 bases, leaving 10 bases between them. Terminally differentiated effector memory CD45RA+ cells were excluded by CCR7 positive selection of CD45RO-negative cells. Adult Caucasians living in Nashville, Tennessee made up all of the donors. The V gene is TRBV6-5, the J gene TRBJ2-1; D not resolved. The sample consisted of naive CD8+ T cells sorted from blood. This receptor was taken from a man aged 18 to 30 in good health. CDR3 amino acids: CASSGAVDNEQFF. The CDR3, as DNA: TGTGCCAGCAGTGGTGCGGTGGACAATGAGCAGTTCTTC.